What follows is one TCR beta chain and its context. The sample is drawn from a study of control samples from healthy donors and cancer patients. The length of the CDR3 is 12 residues. The V end was cut by 6 bases, the J end by 1 base, with 3 bases between. The germline V gene has CDR1 LNHNV and CDR2 YYDKDF (reference sequence). Produced via immunoSEQ multiplex PCR; TCRdb's table is partial and in-frame only. The table records approximately 170,000 clones, about 90% of them present only once. The sequenced sample was blood. The V and J genes are TRBV15 and TRBJ2-2; D unresolved. The clonotype comes from a woman aged 30 to 39 in good health. The CDR3 sequence is CATRMNTGELFF. The CDR3 region has the DNA TGTGCCACCAGGATGAACACCGGGGAGCTGTTTTTT.